This T cell receptor beta chain was obtained from a study of shared clonotypes between healthy human individuals. The CDR3 is 15 residues long. Germline trimming cut 7 bases from V and 9 bases from J; bases unmatched to any gene: 11. Germline CDR1 and CDR2: SEHNR and FQNEAQ (reference sequence). The table came from immunoSEQ multiplex PCR; TCRdb's copy has only in-frame clones and leaves some out. This repertoire shows around 2,100,000 clones, approximately 95% found once; its top ten account for more than 0.95%. Naive CD8 isolation took CD45RO-negative cells positively selected for CCR7 and excluded terminally differentiated effector memory CD45RA+ cells.

This clonotype was sampled from a man aged 18 to 35 in good health. The sample consisted of naive CD8+ T cells sorted from blood. The chain carries TRBV7-9 and TRBJ2-1, with TRBD2 identical over 11 bases. CDR3 sequence: CASTLVAGGPVEQFF. The CDR3 nucleotides read TGTGCCAGCACCCTTGTAGCGGGAGGGCCGGTTGAGCAGTTCTTC.